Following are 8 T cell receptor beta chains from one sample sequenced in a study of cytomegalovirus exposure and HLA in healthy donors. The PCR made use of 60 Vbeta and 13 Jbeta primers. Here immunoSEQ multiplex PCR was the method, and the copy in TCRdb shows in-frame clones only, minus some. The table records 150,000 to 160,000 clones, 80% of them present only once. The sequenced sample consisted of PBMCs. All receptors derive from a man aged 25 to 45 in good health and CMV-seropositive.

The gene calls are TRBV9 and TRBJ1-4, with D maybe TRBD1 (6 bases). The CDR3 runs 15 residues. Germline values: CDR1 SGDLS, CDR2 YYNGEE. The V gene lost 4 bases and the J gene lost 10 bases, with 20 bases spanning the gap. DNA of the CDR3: TGTGCCAGCAGCCCGGGACAACCGGCGGTAGCAAAACTGTTTTTT. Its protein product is CASSPGQPAVAKLFF.

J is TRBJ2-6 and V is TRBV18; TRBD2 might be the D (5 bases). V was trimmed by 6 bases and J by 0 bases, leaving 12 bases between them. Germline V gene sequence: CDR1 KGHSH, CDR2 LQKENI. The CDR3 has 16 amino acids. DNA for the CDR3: TGTGCCAGCTCTGGCGGGTACAGCTCTGGGGCCAACGTCCTGACTTTC. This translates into CASSGGYSSGANVLTF.

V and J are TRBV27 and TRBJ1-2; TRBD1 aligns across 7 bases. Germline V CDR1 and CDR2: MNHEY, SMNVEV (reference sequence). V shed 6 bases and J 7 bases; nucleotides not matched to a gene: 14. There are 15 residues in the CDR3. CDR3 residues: CASRGDADRPLGYTF. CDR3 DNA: TGTGCCAGCAGGGGGGACGCGGACAGGCCCCTTGGCTACACCTTC.

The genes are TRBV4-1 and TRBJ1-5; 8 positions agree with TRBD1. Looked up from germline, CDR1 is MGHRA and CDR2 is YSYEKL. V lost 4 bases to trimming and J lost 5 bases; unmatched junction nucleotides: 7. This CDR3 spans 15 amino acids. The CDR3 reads CASSLNDRGDQPQHF. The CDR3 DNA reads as TGCGCCAGCAGCCTAAATGACAGGGGCGATCAGCCCCAGCATTTT.

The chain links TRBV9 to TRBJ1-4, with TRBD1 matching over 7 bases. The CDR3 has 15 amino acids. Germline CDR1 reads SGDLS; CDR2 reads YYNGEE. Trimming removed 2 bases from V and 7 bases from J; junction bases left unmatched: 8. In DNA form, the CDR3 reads TGTGCCAGCAGCGTTTCCGGGACAGAGGGTGAAAAACTGTTTTTT. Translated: CASSVSGTEGEKLFF.

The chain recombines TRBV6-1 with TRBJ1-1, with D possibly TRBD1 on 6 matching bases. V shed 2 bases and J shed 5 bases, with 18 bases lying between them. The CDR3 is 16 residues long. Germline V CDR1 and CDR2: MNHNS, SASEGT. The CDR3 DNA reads TGTGCCAGCAGTGAACTTCGTAGGACAGATAGTACTGAAGCTTTCTTT. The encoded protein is CASSELRRTDSTEAFF.

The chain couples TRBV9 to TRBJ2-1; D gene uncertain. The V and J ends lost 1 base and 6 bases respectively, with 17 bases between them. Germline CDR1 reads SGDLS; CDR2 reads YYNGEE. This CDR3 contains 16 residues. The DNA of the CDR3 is TGTGCCAGCAGCGTACCCGTTCTCGCGCCCTTCAATGAGCAGTTCTTC. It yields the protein CASSVPVLAPFNEQFF.

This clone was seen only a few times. The CDR3, as DNA: TGTGCCAGCAGTGAACAGGGAGGTGGCTACACCTTC. Residues: CASSEQGGGYTF. The chain employs TRBV2 and TRBJ1-2; D possibly corresponds to TRBD1 (5 bases). Trimming pared 2 bases from V and 7 bases from J, leaving 8 bases between. CDR3 length: 12 residues. Germline V gene lookup returns CDR1 SNHLY and CDR2 FYNNEI.